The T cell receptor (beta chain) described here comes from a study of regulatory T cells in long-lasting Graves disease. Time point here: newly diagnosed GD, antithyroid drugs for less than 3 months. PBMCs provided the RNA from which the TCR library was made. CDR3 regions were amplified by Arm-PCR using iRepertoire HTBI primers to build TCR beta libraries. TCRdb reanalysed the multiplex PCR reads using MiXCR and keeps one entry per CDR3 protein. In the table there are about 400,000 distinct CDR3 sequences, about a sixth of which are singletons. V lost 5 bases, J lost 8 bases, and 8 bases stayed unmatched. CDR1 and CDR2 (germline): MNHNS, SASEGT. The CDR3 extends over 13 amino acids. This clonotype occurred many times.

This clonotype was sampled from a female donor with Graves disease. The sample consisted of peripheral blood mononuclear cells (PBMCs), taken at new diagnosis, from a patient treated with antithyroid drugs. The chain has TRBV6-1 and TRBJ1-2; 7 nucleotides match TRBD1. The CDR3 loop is CASSTIDRAGYTF. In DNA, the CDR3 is TGTGCCAGCAGTACCATAGACAGGGCGGGCTACACCTTC.